This T cell receptor (beta chain) comes out of a study of Tregs in tolerant kidney transplant recipients. Sequencing used immunoSEQ multiplex PCR; TCRdb keeps in-frame clones, though not all of them. Of around 50,000 clones in the sample, approximately 82% were seen once. Germline-derived CDR1 and CDR2 are MNHEY and SMNVEV (reference sequence). The V gene lost 3 bases and the J gene lost 2 bases, with 13 bases spanning the gap. The CDR3 spans 15 residues. This clone was detected once. Unstimulated Tregs (CD4+CD25+CD127-) and CD4+CD25- non-Tregs were sorted from PBMCs. The V call is TRBV27, the J call TRBJ1-1; no definite D call. The TCR comes from a human donor in good health. Sequencing input: CD4+ T cells from blood. This CDR3 is CASSLGPEANTEAFF. CDR3 nucleotide sequence: TGTGCCAGCAGTTTGGGCCCCGAAGCCAACACTGAAGCTTTCTTT.